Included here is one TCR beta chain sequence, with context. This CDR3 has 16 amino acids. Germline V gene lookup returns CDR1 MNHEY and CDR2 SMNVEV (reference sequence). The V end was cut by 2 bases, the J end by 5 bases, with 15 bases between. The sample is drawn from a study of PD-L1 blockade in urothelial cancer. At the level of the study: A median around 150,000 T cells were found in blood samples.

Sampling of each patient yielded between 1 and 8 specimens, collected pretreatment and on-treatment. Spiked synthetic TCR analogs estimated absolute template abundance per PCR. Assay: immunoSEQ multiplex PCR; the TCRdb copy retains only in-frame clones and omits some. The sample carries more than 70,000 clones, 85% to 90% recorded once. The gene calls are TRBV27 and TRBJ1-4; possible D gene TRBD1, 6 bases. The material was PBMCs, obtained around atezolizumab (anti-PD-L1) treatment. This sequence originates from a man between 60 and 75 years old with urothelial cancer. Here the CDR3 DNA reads TGTGCCAGCAGTTTAGAAGGAACAGGGTCAAATGAAAAACTGTTTTTT. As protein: CASSLEGTGSNEKLFF.